A single T cell receptor beta chain is shown here with its context. The PCR employed 60 Vbeta primers together with 13 Jbeta primers. The protocol was immunoSEQ multiplex PCR, while the TCRdb copy is restricted to in-frame clones and leaves out a portion. The sample holds approximately 75,000 clones. The data were obtained in a study of cytomegalovirus exposure and HLA in healthy donors. Looking at the study overall: Among roughly 180 million T cells, an earlier analysis found roughly 120 million unique TCR beta sequences.

V lost 0 bases to trimming and J lost 5 bases, with 14 bases between them. Germline CDR1 SGHRS, CDR2 YFSETQ. The CDR3 has 16 amino acids. The sample was PBMCs. The chain recombines TRBV5-1 with TRBJ2-2, with D tentatively TRBD1 (6 bases). The TCR comes from a boy younger than 18 in good health and CMV-seronegative. CDR3 residues: CASSLVVTGTTGELFF. The CDR3 coding sequence is TGCGCCAGCAGCTTGGTTGTGACAGGAACGACCGGGGAGCTGTTTTTT.